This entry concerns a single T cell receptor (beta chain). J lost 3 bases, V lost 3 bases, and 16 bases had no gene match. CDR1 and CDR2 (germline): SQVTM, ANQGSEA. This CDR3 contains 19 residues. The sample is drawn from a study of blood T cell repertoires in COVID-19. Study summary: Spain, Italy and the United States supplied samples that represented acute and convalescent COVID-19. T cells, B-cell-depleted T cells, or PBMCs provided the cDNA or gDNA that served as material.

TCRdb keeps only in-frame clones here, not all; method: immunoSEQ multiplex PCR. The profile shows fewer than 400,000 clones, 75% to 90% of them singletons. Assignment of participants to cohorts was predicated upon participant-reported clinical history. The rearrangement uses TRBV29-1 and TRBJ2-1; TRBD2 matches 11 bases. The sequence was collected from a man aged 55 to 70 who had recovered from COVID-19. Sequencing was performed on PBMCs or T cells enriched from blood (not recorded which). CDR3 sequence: CSVEPLTSGSANFYNEQFF. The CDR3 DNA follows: TGCAGCGTTGAGCCCCTAACTAGCGGGAGCGCCAACTTCTACAATGAGCAGTTCTTC.